These 21 T cell receptor beta chains were all obtained from the same sample, sequenced in a study of ipilimumab plus nivolumab after autologous stem cell transplantation. Produced via immunoSEQ multiplex PCR; TCRdb's table is partial and in-frame only. The table records more than 20,000 clones, 77% of them present only once. The source material was PBMCs, sampled in a trial of ipilimumab plus nivolumab as post-transplant consolidation. All receptors come from a male donor with diffuse large B-cell lymphoma.

The rearrangement links TRBV6-1 to TRBJ1-6; D possibly corresponds to TRBD1 (5 bases). V lost 1 base and J lost 0, with 10 bases in between. The CDR3 has 17 amino acids. Per germline, CDR1 MNHNS and CDR2 SASEGT. The CDR3 protein is CASSEGGYSSYNSPLHF. DNA of the CDR3: TGTGCCAGCAGTGAAGGGGGCTACAGCTCCTATAATTCACCCCTCCACTTT.

In DNA form, the CDR3 reads TGTGCCACTAAGACTAGCGCCTTCAATGAGCAGTTCTTC. Protein sequence: CATKTSAFNEQFF. The chain recombines TRBV2 with TRBJ2-1, with 8 positions matching TRBD2. V shed 10 bases and J 6 bases; nucleotides not matched to a gene: 8. The germline gives CDR1 SNHLY, CDR2 FYNNEI. The CDR3 consists of 13 residues.

The chain recombines TRBV28 with TRBJ1-3; 7 nucleotides line up with TRBD1. The length of the CDR3 is 15 residues. V lost 6 bases and J lost 0; bases outside the gene matches: 5. Germline V gene lookup returns CDR1 MDHEN and CDR2 SYDVKM. In DNA, the CDR3 is TGTGCCAGCAGCCGACGGACAGGCTCTGGAAACACCATATATTTT. Protein product: CASSRRTGSGNTIYF.

V usage is TRBV6-1 and J usage is TRBJ2-7, with 9 positions matching TRBD1. The CDR3 extends over 14 amino acids. Per germline, CDR1 MNHNS and CDR2 SASEGT. The V segment lost 5 bases and the J segment 5 bases; nucleotides outside the gene matches: 7. The chain's CDR3 is CASSLRTGDDEQYF. In nucleotides, the CDR3 is TGTGCCAGCAGTCTACGGACAGGGGACGACGAGCAGTACTTC.

This chain connects TRBV28 to TRBJ2-7; TRBD1 or TRBD2 may be the D gene (6 bases each). Germline lookup yields CDR1 MDHEN and CDR2 SYDVKM. The CDR3 length is 15 residues. V shed 4 bases and J shed 4 bases, with 17 bases lying between them. The DNA of the CDR3 is TGTGCCAGCAGTTCCGGAGGGGGTCGAACATACGAGCAGTACTTC. Residues: CASSSGGGRTYEQYF.

The V gene is TRBV2, the J gene TRBJ2-5; D is ambiguous. Trimming removed 8 bases at V and 6 bases at J, with 13 bases between. The CDR3 is 12 residues long. CDR1 is SNHLY and CDR2 is FYNNEI in the germline V gene. The CDR3 DNA sequence: TGTGCCAGCTCCAGACTGTCCCAGACCCAGTACTTC. Its translation: CASSRLSQTQYF.

In this sample, this clone turned up a few times. V and J are TRBV5-1 and TRBJ1-4; TRBD1 matches at 9 bases. Trimming took 4 bases from V and 3 from J; bases not matched to a gene: 4. Germline CDR1 is SGHRS and CDR2 is YFSETQ. The CDR3 has 15 amino acids. The CDR3 coding sequence is TGCGCCAGCAGCACAACAGGGGGCTCTAATGAAAAACTGTTTTTT. Amino acid sequence: CASSTTGGSNEKLFF.

The CDR3 spells CASRAGQGYVTQYF. The CDR3, as DNA: TGTGCCAGCAGGGCGGGACAGGGGTATGTGACCCAGTACTTC. The chain uses TRBV2 and TRBJ2-5; 10 bases are shared with TRBD1. CDR1 and CDR2 (germline): SNHLY, FYNNEI. V was pared by 6 bases and J by 7 bases, with 8 bases of the junction left unmatched. This CDR3 comprises 14 residues.

The chain has TRBV4-3 and TRBJ1-2; D is perhaps TRBD1 (5 bases). The CDR3 consists of 15 residues. V lost 2 bases to trimming and J lost 4 bases, with 14 bases between them. CDR1 is LGHNA, CDR2 YSLEER, per germline. The CDR3 loop is CASSQSVMGGYGYTF. The CDR3 DNA follows: TGCGCCAGCAGCCAATCGGTGATGGGGGGCTATGGCTACACCTTC.

This clone came up once. The J gene is TRBJ2-5, the V gene TRBV11-1; D possibly matches TRBD1 or TRBD2 (5 bases each). The germline CDR1 and CDR2 sequences are SGHAT and FQDESV (reference sequence). The germline V and J ends were trimmed by 5 bases and 1 base, with 14 bases remaining between them. This CDR3 has 15 amino acids. The CDR3 sequence is CASSLPWGPQETQYF. CDR3 coding DNA: TGTGCCAGCAGCCTCCCTTGGGGACCCCAAGAGACCCAGTACTTC. The variable domain in full, with the rest retrieved from reference TRBV11-1 and TRBJ2-5, is EAEVAQSPRYKITEKSQAVAFWCDPISGHATLYWYRQILGQGPELLVQFQDESVVDDSQLPKDRFSAERLKGVDSTLKIQPAELGDSAMYLCASSLPWGPQETQYFGPGTRLLVL.

This sequence joins TRBV15 and TRBJ2-7; 9 nucleotides agree with TRBD1. The length of the CDR3 is 15 residues. Trimming at V came to 6 bases and at J to 0 bases, leaving 6 bases not matched to a gene. From germline, CDR1 is LNHNV and CDR2 YYDKDF (reference sequence). The CDR3 region is CATRYRTGASYEQYF. CDR3 sequence (DNA): TGTGCCACCAGATATCGGACAGGGGCCTCCTACGAGCAGTACTTC.

V usage is TRBV4-2 and J usage is TRBJ2-2, with D tentatively TRBD1 (6 bases). From germline, CDR1 is LGHNA and CDR2 YNFKEQ. V gave up 1 base and J gave up 1 base, with 10 bases separating them. This CDR3 has 16 residues. The CDR3 DNA reads as TGTGCCAGCAGCCAAGCTCAGGACAGGAACACCGGGGAGCTGTTTTTT. It is translated as CASSQAQDRNTGELFF.

The J gene is TRBJ2-7, the V gene TRBV28; D may be TRBD1 (5 bases). Germline CDR1 is MDHEN and CDR2 is SYDVKM. This CDR3 contains 13 residues. Between the trimmed V and J ends, which lost 6 bases and 3 bases, there was a span of 12 bases. CDR3 sequence (DNA): TGTGCCAGCAGCCTGGGGCAGGACTACGAGCAGTACTTC. It is translated as CASSLGQDYEQYF.

This chain links TRBV11-1 with TRBJ2-1, with D unclear. CDR3 length: 14 amino acids. V lost 1 base and J 15 bases, leaving 19 bases between the germline ends. In germline, CDR1 is SGHAT, CDR2 FQDESV (reference sequence). CDR3 DNA sequence: TGTGCCAGCAGCTTAGGCTCATTTGGGTCCTTGGGGTTCTTC. Translating gives CASSLGSFGSLGFF. Full variable domain (rest looked up from reference TRBV11-1 and TRBJ2-1): EAEVAQSPRYKITEKSQAVAFWCDPISGHATLYWYRQILGQGPELLVQFQDESVVDDSQLPKDRFSAERLKGVDSTLKIQPAELGDSAMYLCASSLGSFGSLGFFGPGTRLTVL.

The rearrangement uses TRBV12-5 and TRBJ2-3, with D unclear. Per the germline V gene, CDR1 is LGHNT and CDR2 is FRNRAP. Trimming shortened V by 4 bases and J by 2 bases, and 1 base separated the two germline ends. This CDR3 is 11 amino acids long. For the CDR3, the DNA is TGTGCTAGTGGTTCCACAGATACGCAGTATTTT. This encodes CASGSTDTQYF.

This clone was found once. The chain joins TRBV18 to TRBJ2-2; D unclear. The CDR3 is 14 amino acids. Per the germline V gene, CDR1 is KGHSH and CDR2 is LQKENI. Trimming shortened V by 3 bases and J by 1 base, and 6 bases separated the two germline ends. The chain's CDR3 is CASSPSENTGELFF. The CDR3 DNA follows: TGTGCCAGCTCACCTTCGGAGAACACCGGGGAGCTGTTTTTT.

J is TRBJ1-5 and V is TRBV6-5, with D unresolved. This CDR3 is 13 amino acids long. V was cut by 4 bases and J by 1 base, with 5 bases left in between. Germline V gene data show CDR1 as MNHEY and CDR2 as SVGAGI. The CDR3 DNA reads TGTGCCAGCAGTTTTAGAAGCAATCAGCCCCAGCATTTT. Translating gives CASSFRSNQPQHF.

The CDR3 sequence: CASGTGGAYEQYF. The CDR3 nucleotides read TGCGCCAGCGGAACAGGGGGTGCCTACGAGCAGTACTTC. This chain links TRBV5-1 with TRBJ2-7, with 8 bases aligning to TRBD1. The CDR3 extends over 13 amino acids. The V gene end was trimmed by 7 bases and the J gene end by 2 bases; junction bases not matched to a gene: 5. The V gene's germline CDR1 is SGHRS and CDR2 YFSETQ. The whole variable domain, filled in from reference TRBV5-1 and TRBJ2-7, reads KAGVTQTPRYLIKTRGQQVTLSCSPISGHRSVSWYQQTPGQGLQFLFEYFSETQRNKGNFPGRFSGRQFSNSRSEMNVSTLELGDSALYLCASGTGGAYEQYFGPGTRLTVT.

The V and J genes are TRBV15 and TRBJ2-1, with no clear D. V was shortened by 6 bases and J by 0 bases, with 9 bases between the two germline ends. The CDR3 is made up of 14 amino acids. Germline CDR1 is LNHNV and CDR2 is YYDKDF (reference sequence). The CDR3 here is CATRGISSYNEQFF. Written as DNA, the CDR3 is TGTGCCACCAGGGGAATTAGCTCCTACAATGAGCAGTTCTTC.

The chain employs TRBV20-1 and TRBJ1-1, with D unresolved. This CDR3 is built from 11 residues. The germline V gene encodes CDR1 DFQATT and CDR2 SNEGSKA (reference sequence). V dropped 7 bases and J dropped 1 base, with 7 bases sitting between them. The CDR3 nucleotides are TGCAGTGTCTCAGGGAACACTGAAGCTTTCTTT. Protein: CSVSGNTEAFF.

This chain uses TRBV5-1 with TRBJ2-5; 12 bases are shared with TRBD2. The V segment lost 2 bases and the J segment 1 base; nucleotides outside the gene matches: 3. The CDR3 is 16 amino acids. The germline gives CDR1 SGHRS, CDR2 YFSETQ. DNA of the CDR3: TGCGCCAGCAGCTTAGGACTAGCGGGGAGCCAAGAGACCCAGTACTTC. Translated: CASSLGLAGSQETQYF.